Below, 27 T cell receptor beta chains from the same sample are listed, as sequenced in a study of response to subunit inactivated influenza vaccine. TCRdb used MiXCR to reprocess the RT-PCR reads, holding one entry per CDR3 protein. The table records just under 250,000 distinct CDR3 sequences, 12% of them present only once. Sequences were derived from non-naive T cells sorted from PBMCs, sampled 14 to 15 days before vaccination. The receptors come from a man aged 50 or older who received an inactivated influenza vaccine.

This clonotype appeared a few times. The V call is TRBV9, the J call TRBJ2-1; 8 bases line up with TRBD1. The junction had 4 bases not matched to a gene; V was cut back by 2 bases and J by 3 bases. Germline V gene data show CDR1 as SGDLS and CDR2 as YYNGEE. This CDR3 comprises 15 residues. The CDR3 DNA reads TGTGCCAGCAGCGTCGGGACAGGCTACTACAATGAGCAGTTCTTC. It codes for CASSVGTGYYNEQFF.

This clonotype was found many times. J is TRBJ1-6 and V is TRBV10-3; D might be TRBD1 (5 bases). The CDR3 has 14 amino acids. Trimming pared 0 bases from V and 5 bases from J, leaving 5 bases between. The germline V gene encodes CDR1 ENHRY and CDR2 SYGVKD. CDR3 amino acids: CAISESGDNSPLHF. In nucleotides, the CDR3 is TGTGCCATCAGTGAGTCGGGGGATAATTCACCCCTCCACTTT.

The DNA of the CDR3 is TGTGCCAGCAGAAAACTAGCGGATGCATATCTAGCCAAAAACATTCAGTACTTC. It specifies CASRKLADAYLAKNIQYF. J is TRBJ2-4 and V is TRBV6-1; 8 nucleotides align to TRBD2. From germline, CDR1 is MNHNS and CDR2 SASEGT. The V gene end was trimmed by 6 bases and the J gene end by 0 bases; junction bases not matched to a gene: 13. The CDR3 length is 18 residues.

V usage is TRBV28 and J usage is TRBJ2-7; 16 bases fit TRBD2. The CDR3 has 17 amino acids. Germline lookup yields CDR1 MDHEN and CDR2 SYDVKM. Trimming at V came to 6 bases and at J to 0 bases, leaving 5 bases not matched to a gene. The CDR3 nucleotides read TGTGCCAGCAGAACCGGGACTAGCGGGAGGGCCTCCTACGAGCAGTACTTC. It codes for CASRTGTSGRASYEQYF.

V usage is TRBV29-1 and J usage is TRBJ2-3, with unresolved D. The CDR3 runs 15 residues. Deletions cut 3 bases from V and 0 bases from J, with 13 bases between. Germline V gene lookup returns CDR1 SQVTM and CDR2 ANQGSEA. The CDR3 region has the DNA TGCAGCGTTGATTCCACCCTAAGAAGCACAGATACGCAGTATTTT. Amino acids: CSVDSTLRSTDTQYF.

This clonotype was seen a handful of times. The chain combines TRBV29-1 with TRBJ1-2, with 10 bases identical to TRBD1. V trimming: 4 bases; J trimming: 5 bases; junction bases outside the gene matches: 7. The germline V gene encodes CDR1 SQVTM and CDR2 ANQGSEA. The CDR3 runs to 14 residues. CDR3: CSVGQDRGMYGYTF. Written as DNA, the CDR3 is TGCAGCGTTGGGCAGGACAGGGGGATGTATGGCTACACCTTC.

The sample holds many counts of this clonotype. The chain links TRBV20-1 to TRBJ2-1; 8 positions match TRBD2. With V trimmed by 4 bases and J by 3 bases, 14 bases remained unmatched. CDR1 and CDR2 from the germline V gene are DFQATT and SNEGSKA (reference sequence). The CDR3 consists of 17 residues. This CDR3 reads CSATDGGALADYNEQFF. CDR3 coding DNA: TGCAGTGCTACCGACGGGGGGGCGCTGGCGGACTACAATGAGCAGTTCTTC.

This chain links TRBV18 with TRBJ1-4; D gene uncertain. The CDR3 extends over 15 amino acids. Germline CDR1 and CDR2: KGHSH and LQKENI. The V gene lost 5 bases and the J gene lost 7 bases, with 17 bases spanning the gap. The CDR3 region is CASSTRPAEAEKLFF. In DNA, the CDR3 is TGTGCCAGCTCAACGCGGCCAGCCGAGGCTGAAAAACTGTTTTTT.

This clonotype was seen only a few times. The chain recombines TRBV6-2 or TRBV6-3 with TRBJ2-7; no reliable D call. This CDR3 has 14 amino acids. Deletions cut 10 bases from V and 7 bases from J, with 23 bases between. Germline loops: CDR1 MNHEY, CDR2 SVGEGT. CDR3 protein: CANRTRVWMSEQYF. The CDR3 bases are TGTGCCAACAGAACAAGGGTCTGGATGTCTGAGCAGTACTTC.

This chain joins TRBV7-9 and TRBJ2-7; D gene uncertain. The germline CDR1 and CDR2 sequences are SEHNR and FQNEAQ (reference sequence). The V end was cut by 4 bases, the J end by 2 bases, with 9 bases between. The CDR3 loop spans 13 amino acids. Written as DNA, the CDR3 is TGTGCCAGCAGCTCCAAAGACACCTACGAGCAGTACTTC. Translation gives CASSSKDTYEQYF.

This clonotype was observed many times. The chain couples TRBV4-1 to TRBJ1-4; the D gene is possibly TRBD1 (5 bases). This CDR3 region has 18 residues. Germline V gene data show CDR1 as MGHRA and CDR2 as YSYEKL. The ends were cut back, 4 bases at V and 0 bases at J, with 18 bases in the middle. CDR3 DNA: TGCGCCAGCAGCCCGGAGGCGAGTCGGGGCGCAACTAATGAAAAACTGTTTTTT. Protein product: CASSPEASRGATNEKLFF.

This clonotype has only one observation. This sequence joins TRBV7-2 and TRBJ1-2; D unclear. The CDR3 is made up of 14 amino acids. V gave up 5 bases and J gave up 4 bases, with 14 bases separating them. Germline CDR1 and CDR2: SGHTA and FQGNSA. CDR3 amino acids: CASSNRRKSYGYTF. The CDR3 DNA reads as TGTGCCAGCAGCAATAGACGGAAATCCTATGGCTACACCTTC.

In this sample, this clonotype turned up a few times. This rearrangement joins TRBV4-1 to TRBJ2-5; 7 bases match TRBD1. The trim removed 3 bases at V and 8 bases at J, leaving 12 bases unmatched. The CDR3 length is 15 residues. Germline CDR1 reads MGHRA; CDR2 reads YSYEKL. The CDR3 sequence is CASSQQGTAQDTQYF. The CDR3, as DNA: TGCGCCAGCAGCCAGCAGGGGACAGCACAGGACACCCAGTACTTC.

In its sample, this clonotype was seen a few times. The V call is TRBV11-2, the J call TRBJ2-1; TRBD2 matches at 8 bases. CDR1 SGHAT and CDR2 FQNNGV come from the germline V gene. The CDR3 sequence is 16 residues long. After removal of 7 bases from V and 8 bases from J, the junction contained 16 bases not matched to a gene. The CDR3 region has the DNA TGTGCCAGCAAGGGTGGCGCGGGAGGAGTTAGCCATGAGCAGTTCTTC. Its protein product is CASKGGAGGVSHEQFF.

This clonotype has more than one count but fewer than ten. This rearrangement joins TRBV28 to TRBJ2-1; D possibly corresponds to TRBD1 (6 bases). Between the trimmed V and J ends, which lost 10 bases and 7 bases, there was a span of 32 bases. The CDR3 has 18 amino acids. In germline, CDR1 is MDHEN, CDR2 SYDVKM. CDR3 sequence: CATQLGSQWGPGVNEQFF. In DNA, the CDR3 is TGTGCCACCCAACTAGGTTCCCAGTGGGGTCCAGGGGTAAATGAGCAGTTCTTC.

Here the CDR3 reads CASSTQTSNTEAFF. DNA for the CDR3: TGTGCCAGCAGTACCCAGACATCGAACACTGAAGCTTTCTTT. V and J are TRBV6-1 and TRBJ1-1; D is ambiguous. From germline, CDR1 is MNHNS and CDR2 SASEGT. Deletions cut 5 bases from V and 1 base from J, with 11 bases between. The CDR3 spans 14 residues.

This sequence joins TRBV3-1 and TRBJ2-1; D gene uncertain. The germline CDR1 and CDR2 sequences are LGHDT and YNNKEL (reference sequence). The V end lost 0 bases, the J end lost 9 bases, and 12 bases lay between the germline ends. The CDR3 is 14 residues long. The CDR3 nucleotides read TGTGCCAGCAGCCAAGATCTGAGGCACGGTGAGCAGTTCTTC. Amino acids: CASSQDLRHGEQFF.

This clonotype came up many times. CDR3 nucleotide sequence: TGCAGCGTTGAAGATCTGGGCGGCTACACCTTC. Residues: CSVEDLGGYTF. The rearrangement joins TRBV29-1 to TRBJ1-2, with D uncertain. There are 11 residues in the CDR3. V was trimmed by 0 bases and J by 8 bases, leaving 7 bases between them. Germline lookup yields CDR1 SQVTM and CDR2 ANQGSEA.

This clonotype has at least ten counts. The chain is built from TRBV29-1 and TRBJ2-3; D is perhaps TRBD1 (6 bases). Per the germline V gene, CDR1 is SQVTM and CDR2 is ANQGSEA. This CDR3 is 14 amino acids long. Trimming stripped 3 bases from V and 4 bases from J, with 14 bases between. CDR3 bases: TGCAGCGTTGACCGCCAGGGGTCTTCAGATACGCAGTATTTT. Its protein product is CSVDRQGSSDTQYF.

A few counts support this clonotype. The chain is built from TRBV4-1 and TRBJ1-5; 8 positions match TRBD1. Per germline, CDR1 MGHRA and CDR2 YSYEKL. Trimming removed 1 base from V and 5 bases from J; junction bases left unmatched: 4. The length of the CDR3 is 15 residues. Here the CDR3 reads CASSQGRQGYQPQHF. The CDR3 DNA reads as TGCGCCAGCAGCCAAGGGAGACAGGGGTATCAGCCCCAGCATTTT.

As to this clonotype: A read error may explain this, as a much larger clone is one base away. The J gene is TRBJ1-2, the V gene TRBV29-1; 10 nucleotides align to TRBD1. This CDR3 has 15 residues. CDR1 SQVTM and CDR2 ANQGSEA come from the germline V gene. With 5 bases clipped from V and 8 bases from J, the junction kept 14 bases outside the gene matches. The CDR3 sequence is CSVRTPRQGARGYTF. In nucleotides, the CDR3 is TGCAGCGTTAGGACGCCAAGACAGGGGGCGCGGGGCTACACCTTC. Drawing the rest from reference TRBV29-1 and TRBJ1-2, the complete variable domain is SAVISQKPSRDICQRGTSLTIQCQVDSQVTMMFWYRQQPGQSLTLIATANQGSEATYESGFVIDKFPISRPNLTFSTLTVSNMSPEDSSIYLCSVRTPRQGARGYTFGSGTRLTVV.

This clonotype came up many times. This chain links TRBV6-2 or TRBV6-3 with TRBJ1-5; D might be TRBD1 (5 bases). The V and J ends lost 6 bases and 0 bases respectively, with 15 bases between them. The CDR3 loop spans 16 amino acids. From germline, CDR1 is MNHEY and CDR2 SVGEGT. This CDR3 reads CASSRDLLISNQPQHF. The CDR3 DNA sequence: TGTGCCAGCAGCCGGGACCTTCTCATTAGCAATCAGCCCCAGCATTTT.

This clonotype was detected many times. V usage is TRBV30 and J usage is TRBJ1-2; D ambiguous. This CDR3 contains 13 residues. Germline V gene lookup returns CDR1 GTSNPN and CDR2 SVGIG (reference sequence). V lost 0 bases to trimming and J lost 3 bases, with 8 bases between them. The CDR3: CAWSVQQHYGYTF. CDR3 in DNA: TGTGCCTGGAGTGTACAACAGCACTATGGCTACACCTTC. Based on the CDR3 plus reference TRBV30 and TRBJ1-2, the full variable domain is SQTIHQWPATLVQPVGSPLSLECTVEGTSNPNLYWYRQAAGRGLQLLFYSVGIGQISSEVPQNLSASRPQDRQFILSSKKLLLSDSGFYLCAWSVQQHYGYTFGSGTRLTVV.

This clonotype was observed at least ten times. CDR3 residues: CASSQPGARTDTQYF. In DNA, the CDR3 is TGTGCCAGCAGCCAGCCGGGAGCCCGCACAGATACGCAGTATTTT. The V gene is TRBV7-2, the J gene TRBJ2-3, with D tentatively TRBD2 (6 bases). Germline values: CDR1 SGHTA, CDR2 FQGNSA. The CDR3 is made up of 15 amino acids. Trimming shortened V by 5 bases and J by 1 base, and 13 bases separated the two germline ends.

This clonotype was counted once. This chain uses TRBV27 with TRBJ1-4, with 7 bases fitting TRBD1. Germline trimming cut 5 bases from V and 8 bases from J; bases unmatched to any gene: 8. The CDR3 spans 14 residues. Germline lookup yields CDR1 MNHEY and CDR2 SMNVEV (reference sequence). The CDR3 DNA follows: TGTGCCAGCAGTGATACAGGGGTACGGGAAAAACTGTTTTTT. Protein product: CASSDTGVREKLFF. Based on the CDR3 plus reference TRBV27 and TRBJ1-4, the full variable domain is EAQVTQNPRYLITVTGKKLTVTCSQNMNHEYMSWYRQDPGLGLRQIYYSMNVEVTDKGDVPEGYKVSRKEKRNFPLILESPSPNQTSLYFCASSDTGVREKLFFGSGTQLSVL.

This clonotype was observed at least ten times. DNA for the CDR3: TGTGCCAGCAGCATCCGACAGGTGAACACTGAAGCTTTCTTT. Protein: CASSIRQVNTEAFF. The rearrangement joins TRBV7-2 to TRBJ1-1; a possible D gene is TRBD1 (6 bases). The CDR3 has 14 residues. Germline V gene data show CDR1 as SGHTA and CDR2 as FQGNSA. The V and J ends lost 5 bases and 0 bases respectively, with 10 bases between them.

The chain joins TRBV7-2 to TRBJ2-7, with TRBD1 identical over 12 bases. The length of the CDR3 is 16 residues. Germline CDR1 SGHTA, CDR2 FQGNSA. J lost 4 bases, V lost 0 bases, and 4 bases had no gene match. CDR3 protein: CASSLAGQGAKYEQYF. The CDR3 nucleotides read TGTGCCAGCAGCTTAGCGGGACAGGGGGCGAAGTACGAGCAGTACTTC.